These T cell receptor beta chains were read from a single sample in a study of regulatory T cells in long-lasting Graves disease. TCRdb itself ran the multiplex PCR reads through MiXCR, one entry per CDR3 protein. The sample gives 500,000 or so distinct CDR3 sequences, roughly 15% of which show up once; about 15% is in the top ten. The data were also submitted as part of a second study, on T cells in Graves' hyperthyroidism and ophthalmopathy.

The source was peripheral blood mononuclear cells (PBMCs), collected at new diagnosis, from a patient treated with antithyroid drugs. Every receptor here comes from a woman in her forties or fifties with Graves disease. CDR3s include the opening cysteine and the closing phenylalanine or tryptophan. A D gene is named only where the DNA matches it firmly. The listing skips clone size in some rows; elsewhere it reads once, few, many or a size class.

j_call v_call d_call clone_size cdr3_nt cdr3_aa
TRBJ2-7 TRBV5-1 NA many TGTGCCAGCAGTTGGGGGGACAGCTACGAGCAGTACTTC CASSWGDSYEQYF
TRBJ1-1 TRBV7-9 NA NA TGTGCCAGCAGCTTAGTAGACTCCTGGAACACTGAAGCTTTCTTT CASSLVDSWNTEAFF
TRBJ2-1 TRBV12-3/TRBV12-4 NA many TGTGCCAGCAGCCCCCCAGGGTATTGGAACTATGAGCAGTTCTTC CASSPPGYWNYEQFF
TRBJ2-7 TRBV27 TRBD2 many TGTGCCACCTCCCCACAGGGGGGGCTAGCGGGAGAAATCGAGCAGTACTTC CATSPQGGLAGEIEQYF
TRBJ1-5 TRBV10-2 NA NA TGCGCCAGCATGTGGGGTATCAATCAGCCCCAGCATTTT CASMWGINQPQHF
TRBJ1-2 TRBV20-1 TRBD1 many TGCAGTGCTCCCACGACAGGGACGGGCTATGGCTACACCTTC CSAPTTGTGYGYTF
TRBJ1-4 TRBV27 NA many TGTGCCAGCAGCCTACAGGGAGCTAATGAAAAACTGTTTTTT CASSLQGANEKLFF
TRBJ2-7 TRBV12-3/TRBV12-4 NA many TGTGCCAGCAGTTTTGGTTCAGGGGTCGACGAGCAGTACTTC CASSFGSGVDEQYF
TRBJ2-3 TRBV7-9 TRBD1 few TGTGCCAGCAGCAGGGAGACAGGGCGAAGGCAGTATTTT CASSRETGRRQYF
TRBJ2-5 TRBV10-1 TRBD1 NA TGCGCCAGCAGTGCCTCAGGGGGCGCTGGGACCCAGTACTTC CASSASGGAGTQYF
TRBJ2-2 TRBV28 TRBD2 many TGTGCCAGCAGTTCAGGTGTTAGCGGGACTTTTGGCGGGGAGCTGTTTTTT CASSSGVSGTFGGELFF
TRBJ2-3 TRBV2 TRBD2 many TGTGCCAGCAACCCGGGGGGAGATACGCAGTATTTT CASNPGGDTQYF
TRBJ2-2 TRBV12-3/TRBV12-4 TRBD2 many TGTGCCAGCAGTACTAGCGGGACGAACACCGGGGAGCTGTTTTTT CASSTSGTNTGELFF
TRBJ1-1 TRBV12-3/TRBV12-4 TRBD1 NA TGTGCCAGCAGTTTGGCGGGACAGGGCACTGAAGCTTTCTTT CASSLAGQGTEAFF
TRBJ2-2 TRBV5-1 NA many TGCGCCAGCAGCTTGGGGGGCTTGAACACCGGGGAGCTGTTTTTT CASSLGGLNTGELFF
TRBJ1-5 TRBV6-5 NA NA TGTGCCAGCAGTTTCAGGGCTTATCAGCCCCAGCATTTT CASSFRAYQPQHF
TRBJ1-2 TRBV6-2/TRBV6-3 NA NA TGTGCCGCCCGGGGGGGGGGCCGCTACACCTTC CAARGGGRYTF
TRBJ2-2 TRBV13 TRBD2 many TGTGCCAGCGAAGAGGCGGGAGGCCCTAACACCGGGGAGCTGTTTTTT CASEEAGGPNTGELFF
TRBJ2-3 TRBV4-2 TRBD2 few TGTGCCAGCAGCCCAACCCTAGCGGACTACACAGATACGCAGTATTTT CASSPTLADYTDTQYF
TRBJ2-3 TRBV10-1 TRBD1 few TGCGCCAGCAAACCGGGACAGAACACAGATACGCAGTATTTT CASKPGQNTDTQYF
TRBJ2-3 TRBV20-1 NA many TGCAGTGCTAGAGACATGACAGGCTACACAGATACGCAGTATTTT CSARDMTGYTDTQYF
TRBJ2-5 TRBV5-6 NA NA TGTGCCAGCAGCCCAGCGCTCCAAGAGACCCAGTACTTC CASSPALQETQYF
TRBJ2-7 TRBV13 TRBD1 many TGTGCCAGCAGCTCGCGACAGGGTTACTACGAGCAGTACTTC CASSSRQGYYEQYF
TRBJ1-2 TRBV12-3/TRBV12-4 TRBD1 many TGTGCCAGCAGTCGGGACAGGCCCTCGGAATATGGCTACACCTTC CASSRDRPSEYGYTF
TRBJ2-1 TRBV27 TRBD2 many TGTGCCAGCAGCGCGGGGACTAGCTCCTACAATGAGCAGTTCTTC CASSAGTSSYNEQFF
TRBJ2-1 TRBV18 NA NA TGTGCCAGCTCACCACGGAGCTCCTACGAGCAGTTCTTC CASSPRSSYEQFF
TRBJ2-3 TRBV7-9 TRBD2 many TGTGCCAGCAGCCCCCGTTCCCTAGCGGGAGACCCAGATACGCAGTATTTT CASSPRSLAGDPDTQYF
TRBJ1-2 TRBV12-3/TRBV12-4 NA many TGTGCCAGCGGCCCTGGTGTGTTCTATGGCTACACCTTC CASGPGVFYGYTF
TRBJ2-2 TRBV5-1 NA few TGCGCCAGCGGGAACACCGGGGAGCTGTTTTTT CASGNTGELFF
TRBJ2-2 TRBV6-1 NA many TGTGCCAGCAGCTTAGAGCCCACCGGGGAGCTGTTTTTT CASSLEPTGELFF
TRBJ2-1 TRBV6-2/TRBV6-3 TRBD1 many TGTGCCAGCCGCAGGACAGGCCGGGGCAATATCTACAATGAGCAGTTCTTC CASRRTGRGNIYNEQFF
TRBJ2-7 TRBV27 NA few TGTGCCAGCAGTCGCCGTCCCTTCGTGGGAGGCCCCTACGAGCAGTACTTC CASSRRPFVGGPYEQYF
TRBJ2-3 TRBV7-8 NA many TGCGCCAGCAGCTTTGGGGGGAGCACAGATACGCAGTATTTT CASSFGGSTDTQYF
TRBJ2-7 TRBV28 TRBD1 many TGTGCCAGCACGACAGGGGCCCACTACGAGCAGTACTTC CASTTGAHYEQYF
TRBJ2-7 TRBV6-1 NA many TGTGCCACCAGGGAGGTGAACTACGAGCAGTACTTC CATREVNYEQYF
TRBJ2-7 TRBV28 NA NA TGTGCCAGCAGTTTCGGACACAGACTACCCGTACAACGGAGCTCCTACGAGCAGTACTTC CASSFGHRLPVQRSSYEQYF
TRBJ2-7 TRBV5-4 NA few TGTGCCAGCAGCTTGGTAGTTCCCGGGGGCGGCGAGCAGTACTTC CASSLVVPGGGEQYF
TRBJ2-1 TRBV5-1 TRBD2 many TGCGCCAGCAGCTTAGCGGGAGCCGTCTACAATGAGCAGTTCTTC CASSLAGAVYNEQFF
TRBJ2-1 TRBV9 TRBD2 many TGTGCCAGCAGCGTAGACTCCGGGACTAATCCTGCAAGCTCCTACAATGAGCAGTTCTTC CASSVDSGTNPASSYNEQFF
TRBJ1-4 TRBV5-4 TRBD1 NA TGTGCCAGCAGCGAACACAGGGGAGCTAATGAAAAACTGTTTTTT CASSEHRGANEKLFF
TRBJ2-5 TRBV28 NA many TGTGCCAGCAGTCCAACGAGGATCGGGACCCAGTACTTC CASSPTRIGTQYF
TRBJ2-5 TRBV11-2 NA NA TGTGCCAGCAGTCGGCCGACGCAAGAGACCCAGTACTTC CASSRPTQETQYF
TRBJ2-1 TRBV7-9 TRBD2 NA TGTGCCAGCAGCTTAACCTCCCGGCCTAGCGGGGTGAAGCAGTTCTTC CASSLTSRPSGVKQFF
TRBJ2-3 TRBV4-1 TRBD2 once TGCGCCAGCAGCCAAGATGCAACTAGCGGGATGATAGATACGCAGTATTTT CASSQDATSGMIDTQYF
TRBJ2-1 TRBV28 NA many TGTGCCAGCAGTTTAATCGACCTCCGGGCGGGTGAGCAGTTCTTC CASSLIDLRAGEQFF
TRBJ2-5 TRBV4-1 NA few TGCGCCAGCAGCCAAGGGGTCTTCCAAGAGACCCAGTACTTC CASSQGVFQETQYF
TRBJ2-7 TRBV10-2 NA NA TGCGCCAGCAGTGATGGCCTATACGAGCAGTACTTC CASSDGLYEQYF
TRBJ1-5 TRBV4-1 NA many TGCGCCAGCAGCCATTGGGGCAGGGGCGATCAGCCCCAGCATTTT CASSHWGRGDQPQHF
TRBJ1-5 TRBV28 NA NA TGTGCCAGCAGTTTTACACAAAATAGCAATCAGCCCCAGCATTTT CASSFTQNSNQPQHF
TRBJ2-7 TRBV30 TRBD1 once TGTGCCTGGGCTCCCGACTCCGGGACAGGGGTTCCCGGCTACGGGCAGTACTTC CAWAPDSGTGVPGYGQYF
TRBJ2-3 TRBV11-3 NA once TGTGCCAGCAGCTTAACCCCCGGGCAGGGGGGCCCGACCGAGCAGTGCTTC CASSLTPGQGGPTEQCF
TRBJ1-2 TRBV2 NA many TGTGCCAGCATCGCCGCCAGGGACCTTCATGGCTACACCTTC CASIAARDLHGYTF
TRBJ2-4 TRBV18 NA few TGTGCCAGCTCACCCACCCCCGTGACATCCAGCAAAGCCAAAAACATTCAGTACTTC CASSPTPVTSSKAKNIQYF
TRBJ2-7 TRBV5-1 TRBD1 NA TGCGCCAGCAGCTCAACGGGACAGGGATCCTACGAGCAGTACTTC CASSSTGQGSYEQYF
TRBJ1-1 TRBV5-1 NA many TGCGCCAGCAGCTCGGGGGGGGCTGAAGCTTTCTTT CASSSGGAEAFF
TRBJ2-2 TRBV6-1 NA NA TGTGCCAGCAGTGCTTCAGGGTGGAGGAACACCGGGGAGCTGTTTTTT CASSASGWRNTGELFF
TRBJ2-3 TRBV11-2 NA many TGTGCCAGCAGCTTGGAGGGGCTCTTGACGCAGTATTTT CASSLEGLLTQYF